These 20 T cell receptor beta chains share one sample of origin, sequenced in a study of T cells in Graves' hyperthyroidism and ophthalmopathy. Amplification targeted TCR beta CDR3 regions from RNA transcripts. TCR CDR3 underwent first-round RT-PCR with the HTBI primer set. MiXCR was run by TCRdb on the multiplex PCR reads, yielding one entry per CDR3 protein. The sample consists of approximately 600,000 distinct CDR3 sequences, 20% of them appearing once. Sequencing was performed on blood. The receptor source for this set is a man aged 30-40 years with Graves' ophthalmopathy.

Only a few counts were recorded for this clonotype. The genes are TRBV15 and TRBJ2-7, with 8 bases that match TRBD1. Per germline, CDR1 LNHNV and CDR2 YYDKDF (reference sequence). V lost 3 bases and J lost 4; bases outside the gene matches: 5. The CDR3 extends over 14 amino acids. The CDR3: CATSRTGVRYEQYF. CDR3 coding DNA: TGTGCCACCAGCAGGACAGGGGTTCGATACGAGCAGTACTTC.

This clonotype appeared a few times. CDR3 amino acids: CASTEGRTDTQYF. The CDR3 DNA reads TGTGCCAGCACCGAAGGACGTACAGATACGCAGTATTTT. This chain joins TRBV6-1 and TRBJ2-3; D gene ambiguous. There are 13 residues in the CDR3. V was pared by 7 bases and J by 3 bases, with 11 bases between. Germline V lookup: CDR1 MNHNS, CDR2 SASEGT.

In regard to this clonotype: This clone may be a read error of a much larger clone one base away. J is TRBJ2-1 and V is TRBV11-2; possibly TRBD2 for D (6 bases). Germline CDR1 is SGHAT and CDR2 is FQNNGV. Trimming shortened V by 6 bases and J by 9 bases, and 12 bases separated the two germline ends. The CDR3 extends over 12 amino acids. This CDR3 reads CASRPPGGEQFF. The CDR3 nucleotides read TGTGCCAGCAGACCCCCCGGGGGTGAGCAGTTCTTC. The full variable domain, with the rest looked up from reference TRBV11-2 and TRBJ2-1, is EAGVAQSPRYKIIEKRQSVAFWCNPISGHATLYWYQQILGQGPKLLIQFQNNGVVDDSQLPKDRFSAERLKGVDSTLKIQPAKLEDSAVYLCASRPPGGEQFFGPGTRLTVL.

This clonotype was recorded many times. The rearrangement links TRBV12-3 or TRBV12-4 to TRBJ2-7, with 9 bases fitting TRBD1. Trimming removed 1 base from V and 4 bases from J; junction bases left unmatched: 5. This CDR3 is built from 15 residues. Written as DNA, the CDR3 is TGTGCCAGCAGTTTAGAGGGACAGGGACCTTACGAGCAGTACTTC. It yields the protein CASSLEGQGPYEQYF.

On this clonotype: At one end, the junction sequence differs from germline, possibly due to a read error. V and J are TRBV5-6 and TRBJ2-5; perhaps TRBD2 as D (5 bases). CDR1 is SGHDT and CDR2 is YYEEEE in the germline V gene. The CDR3 is 13 residues long. DNA for the CDR3: TGTGCCAGCAGCCCCGGACTGCAAGAGATCCAGTACTTC. This translates into CASSPGLQEIQYF.

This clonotype was seen more than once but under ten times. The chain links TRBV5-4 to TRBJ1-6, with D uncertain. V lost 5 bases to trimming and J lost 9 bases, with 15 bases between them. The length of the CDR3 is 14 residues. Germline loops: CDR1 SGHNT, CDR2 YYREEE (reference sequence). The CDR3: CASSSSDWGSPLHF. The CDR3 bases are TGTGCCAGCAGTTCATCCGATTGGGGTTCACCCCTCCACTTT.

V usage is TRBV4-1 and J usage is TRBJ2-5; 9 positions match TRBD1. V lost 1 base, J lost 5 bases, and 5 bases stayed unmatched. Germline-derived CDR1 and CDR2 are MGHRA and YSYEKL. This CDR3 comprises 15 residues. CDR3 nucleotides: TGCGCCAGCAGCCAAGTTGGGACAGGGCATGAGACCCAGTACTTC. Translation gives CASSQVGTGHETQYF.

This clonotype was picked up one time. The rearrangement uses TRBV7-2 and TRBJ1-5; TRBD1 aligns across 11 bases. CDR3 size: 16 residues. V gave up 5 bases and J gave up 3 bases; unmatched junction bases: 6. In germline, CDR1 is SGHTA, CDR2 FQGNSA. CDR3 nucleotide sequence: TGTGCCAGCAGCACTGGGACAGGGGGGTTCAATCAGCCCCAGCATTTT. Amino acid sequence: CASSTGTGGFNQPQHF.

This rearrangement joins TRBV7-2 to TRBJ2-1; the D gene could be TRBD1 or TRBD2 (5 bases each). Trimming shortened V by 2 bases and J by 8 bases, and 19 bases separated the two germline ends. Per the germline V gene, CDR1 is SGHTA and CDR2 is FQGNSA. The CDR3 totals 16 residues. CDR3 loop: CASSLTASIRGDEQFF. In DNA, the CDR3 is TGTGCCAGCAGCTTAACCGCCTCAATTAGAGGGGATGAGCAGTTCTTC.

The chain has TRBV4-1 and TRBJ2-1; D is perhaps TRBD2 (5 bases). The V gene's germline CDR1 is MGHRA and CDR2 YSYEKL. The V end was cut by 5 bases, the J end by 0 bases, with 14 bases between. This CDR3 has 16 residues. CDR3 DNA sequence: TGCGCCAGCAGCACCACAGAGCGGAGCTCCTACAATGAGCAGTTCTTC. Amino acid sequence: CASSTTERSSYNEQFF.

The chain is built from TRBV2 and TRBJ1-5; D is unresolved. The CDR3 is 16 amino acids. Trimming shortened V by 4 bases and J by 4 bases, and 17 bases separated the two germline ends. CDR1 is SNHLY and CDR2 is FYNNEI in the germline V gene. This CDR3 is CASSVRERSFNQPQHF. The CDR3 DNA is TGTGCCAGCAGTGTTCGGGAGCGCTCCTTTAATCAGCCCCAGCATTTT.

In this sample, this clonotype turned up a few times. CDR3 loop: CASSFFTLRASKNTEAFF. The CDR3 region has the DNA TGTGCCAGCAGCTTCTTCACCTTAAGGGCCTCTAAGAACACTGAAGCTTTCTTT. The chain combines TRBV7-9 with TRBJ1-1; unclear D gene. The ends were cut back, 3 bases at V and 1 base at J, with 21 bases in the middle. The V gene's germline CDR1 is SEHNR and CDR2 FQNEAQ (reference sequence). The CDR3 consists of 18 residues.

V gene TRBV5-5 combines with J gene TRBJ2-1; 10 nucleotides match TRBD1. The CDR3 has 16 amino acids. The V segment lost 2 bases and the J segment 4 bases; nucleotides outside the gene matches: 6. Germline assignment: CDR1 SGHKS and CDR2 YYEKEE (reference sequence). CDR3 nucleotides: TGTGCCAGCAGCTTCCCCGGGACAGGGGAATACAATGAGCAGTTCTTC. The encoded protein is CASSFPGTGEYNEQFF.

The chain links TRBV29-1 to TRBJ1-2, with TRBD1 as a possible D gene (6 bases). The CDR3 runs 11 residues. Germline CDR1 reads SQVTM; CDR2 reads ANQGSEA. V lost 7 bases and J lost 8, with 14 bases in between. As DNA, the CDR3 is TGCAGCGGGCGGGGGGCAAGGGGCTACACCTTC. This gives the protein CSGRGARGYTF.

Remarks on this clonotype: Given a much more abundant clone one base away, this may be a read error. This chain connects TRBV3-1 to TRBJ2-3; no firm D call. This CDR3 has 11 residues. Germline V gene lookup returns CDR1 LGHDT and CDR2 YNNKEL (reference sequence). V lost 1 base and J lost 7, with 3 bases in between. The CDR3 reads CASSQGYTQYF. CDR3 DNA: TGTGCCAGCAGCCAAGGATATACGCAGTATTTT.

This clonotype came up many times. J is TRBJ1-2 and V is TRBV12-3 or TRBV12-4, with 7 bases lining up with TRBD1. V trimming: 7 bases; J trimming: 2 bases; junction bases outside the gene matches: 7. The CDR3 sequence is 14 residues long. CDR3 coding DNA: TGTGCCAGCAAGATCTGGGGACAGAACTATGGCTACACCTTC. Amino acids: CASKIWGQNYGYTF.

This clonotype has a handful of counts. The chain links TRBV11-2 to TRBJ2-7, with a weak D call TRBD2 (6 bases). V shed 5 bases and J shed 6 bases, with 20 bases lying between them. CDR1 and CDR2 from the germline V gene are SGHAT and FQNNGV. The CDR3 runs to 15 residues. The CDR3: CASSPRGNPGPEQYF. DNA for the CDR3: TGTGCCAGCAGCCCACGGGGGAATCCGGGCCCCGAGCAGTACTTC.

Notes on this clonotype: A much larger clone is a single base away; this may be a read error. J is TRBJ2-2 and V is TRBV28; 8 bases agree with TRBD1. Per the germline V gene, CDR1 is MDHEN and CDR2 is SYDVKM. The CDR3 covers 18 residues. CDR3 nucleotides: TGTGCCAGCAGTCGCGGCACGATAAGACAGGGGAACACCGGGGAGCCGTTTTTT. Translating gives CASSRGTIRQGNTGEPFF.

This clonotype was seen repeatedly, ten times or more. A read error may produce the germline difference seen at one junction end. CDR3 DNA sequence: TGTGCCAGCATTCCCGCGTTCTCCCACGAGCAGTACTTC. Translated: CASIPAFSHEQYF. The V gene is TRBV2, the J gene TRBJ2-7; D gene unclear. This CDR3 is built from 13 residues. Per germline, CDR1 SNHLY and CDR2 FYNNEI.

Ten or more counts support this clonotype. The chain is built from TRBV12-3 or TRBV12-4 and TRBJ1-5; tentative D call: TRBD1 (6 bases). Trimming took off 8 bases at V and 2 bases at J, with 19 bases between the two ends. There are 16 residues in the CDR3. The CDR3 sequence: CASGDPTGWGNQPQHF. The CDR3 DNA reads TGTGCCAGCGGGGACCCGACAGGCTGGGGCAATCAGCCCCAGCATTTT.